Here is one TCR beta chain with its context. From germline, CDR1 is DFQATT and CDR2 SNEGSKA (reference sequence). V was trimmed by 8 bases and J by 6 bases, leaving 18 bases between them. The CDR3 is 13 amino acids. RNA totalling about 0.5 to 1 ug underwent reverse transcription with random hexamers. Across 54 Vbeta and 13 Jbeta, TCR beta CDR3 was amplified with immunoSEQ multiplex PCR. TCRdb fed the immunoSEQ multiplex PCR reads into MiXCR, producing one record per CDR3 protein. The data hold some 100,000 distinct CDR3 sequences, with 85% to 95% observed a single time. This sample is drawn from a study of CD8 T cells in Susac syndrome. Healthy donors formed controls matched for age and sex. TEMRA cells were FACS-enriched, while CD8+ and CD4+ T cells were negatively isolated.

Sequencing was performed on CD4+ T cells from PBMCs. The receptor was isolated from a human donor in good health. The V gene is TRBV20-1, the J gene TRBJ2-3; a possible D gene is TRBD1 (5 bases). This CDR3 is CSRTPPRGDTQYF. CDR3 bases: TGCAGTAGGACACCGCCTCGTGGGGATACGCAGTATTTT.